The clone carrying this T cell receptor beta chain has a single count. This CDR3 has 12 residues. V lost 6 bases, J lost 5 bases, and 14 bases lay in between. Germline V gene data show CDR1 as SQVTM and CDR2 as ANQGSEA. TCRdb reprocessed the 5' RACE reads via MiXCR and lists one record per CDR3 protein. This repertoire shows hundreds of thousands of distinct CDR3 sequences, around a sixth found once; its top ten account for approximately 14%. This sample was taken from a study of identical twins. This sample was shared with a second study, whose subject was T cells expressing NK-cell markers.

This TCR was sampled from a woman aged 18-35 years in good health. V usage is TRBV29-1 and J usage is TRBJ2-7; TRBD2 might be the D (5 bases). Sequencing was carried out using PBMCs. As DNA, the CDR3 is TGCAGCGTCGCACCTCCCGGGAACGAGCAGTACTTC. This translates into CSVAPPGNEQYF.